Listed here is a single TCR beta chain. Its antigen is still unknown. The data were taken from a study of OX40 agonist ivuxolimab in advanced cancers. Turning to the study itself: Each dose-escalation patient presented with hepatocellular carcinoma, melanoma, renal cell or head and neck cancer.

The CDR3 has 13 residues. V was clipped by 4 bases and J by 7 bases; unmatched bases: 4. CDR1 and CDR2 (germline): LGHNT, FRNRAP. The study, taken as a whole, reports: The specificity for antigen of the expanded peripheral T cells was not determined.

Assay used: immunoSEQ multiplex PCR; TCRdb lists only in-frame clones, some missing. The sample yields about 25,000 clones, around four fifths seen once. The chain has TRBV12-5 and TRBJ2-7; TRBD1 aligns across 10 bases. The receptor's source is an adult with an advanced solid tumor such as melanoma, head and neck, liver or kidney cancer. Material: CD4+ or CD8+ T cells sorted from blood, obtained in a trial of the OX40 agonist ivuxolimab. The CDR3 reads CASGSRDRGEQYF. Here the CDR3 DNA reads TGTGCTAGTGGTTCCCGGGACAGGGGTGAGCAGTACTTC.